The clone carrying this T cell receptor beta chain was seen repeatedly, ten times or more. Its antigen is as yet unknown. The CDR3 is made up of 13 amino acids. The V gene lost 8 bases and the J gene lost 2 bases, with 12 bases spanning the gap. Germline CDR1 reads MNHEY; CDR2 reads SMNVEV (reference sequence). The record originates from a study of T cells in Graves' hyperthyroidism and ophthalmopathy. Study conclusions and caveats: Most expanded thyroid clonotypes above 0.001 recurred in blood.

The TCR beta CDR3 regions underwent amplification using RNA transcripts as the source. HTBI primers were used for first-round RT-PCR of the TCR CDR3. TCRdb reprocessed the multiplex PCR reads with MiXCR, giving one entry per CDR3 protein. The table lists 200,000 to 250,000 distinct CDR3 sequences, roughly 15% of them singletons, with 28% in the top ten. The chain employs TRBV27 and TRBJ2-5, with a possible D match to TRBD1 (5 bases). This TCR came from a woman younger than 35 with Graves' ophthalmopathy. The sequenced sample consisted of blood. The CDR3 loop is CASSWGLQETQYF. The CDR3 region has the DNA TGTGCCAGCTCCTGGGGCCTACAAGAGACCCAGTACTTC.